This T cell receptor beta chain was recovered during a study of T cells in Graves' hyperthyroidism and ophthalmopathy. Study-level points and caveats: A model using 13 V-J features told ophthalmopathy apart from stable hyperthyroidism.

Newly diagnosed hyperthyroidism patients aged 18 to 65 years had disease lasting under 2 months. The authors obtained PBMCs from roughly 10 ml of fresh peripheral blood. The CDR3 runs 15 residues. Trimming cost V 4 bases and J 0 bases; bases outside gene matches: 3. This clonotype was recorded at least ten times. Its target is not known. Amplification of TCR beta CDR3 regions was performed using RNA transcripts as template. When the TCR CDR3 underwent first-round RT-PCR, the HTBI primer set was used. Each CDR3 protein gets one entry after TCRdb re-called the multiplex PCR reads with MiXCR. This table holds some 250,000 distinct CDR3 sequences, approximately 15% found once.

The TCR originated in a woman aged 40 to 50 with Graves' hyperthyroidism that later progressed to Graves' ophthalmopathy. This chain joins TRBV12-3 or TRBV12-4 and TRBJ2-3; the match to TRBD2 covers 8 bases. The sequencing sample was made of blood. The CDR3 loop is CASSSSGFSTDTQYF. For the CDR3, the DNA is TGTGCCAGCAGTTCTAGCGGGTTTAGCACAGATACGCAGTATTTT.